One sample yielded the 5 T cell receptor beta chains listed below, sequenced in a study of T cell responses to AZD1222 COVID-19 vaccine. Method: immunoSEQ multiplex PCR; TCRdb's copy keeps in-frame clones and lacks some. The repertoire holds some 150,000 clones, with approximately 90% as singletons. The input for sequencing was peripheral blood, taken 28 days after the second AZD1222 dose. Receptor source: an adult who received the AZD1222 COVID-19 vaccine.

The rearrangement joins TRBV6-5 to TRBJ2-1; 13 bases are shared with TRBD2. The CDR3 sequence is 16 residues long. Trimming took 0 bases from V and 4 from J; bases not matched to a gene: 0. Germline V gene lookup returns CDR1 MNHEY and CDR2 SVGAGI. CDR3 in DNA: TGTGCCAGCAGTTACTCGGGACTAGCGGGATACAATGAGCAGTTCTTC. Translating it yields CASSYSGLAGYNEQFF.

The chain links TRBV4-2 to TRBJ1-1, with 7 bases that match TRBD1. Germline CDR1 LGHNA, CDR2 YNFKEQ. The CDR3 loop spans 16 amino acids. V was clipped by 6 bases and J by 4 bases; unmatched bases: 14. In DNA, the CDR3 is TGTGCCAGCAGACCTTCCCCAAGGGGGCGAGGCACTGAAGCTTTCTTT. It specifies CASRPSPRGRGTEAFF.

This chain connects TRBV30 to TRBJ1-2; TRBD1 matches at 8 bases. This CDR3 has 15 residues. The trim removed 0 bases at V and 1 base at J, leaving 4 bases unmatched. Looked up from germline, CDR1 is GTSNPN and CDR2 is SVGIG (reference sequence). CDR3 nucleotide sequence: TGTGCCTGGAGTGTCGGACAGGGACTTAACTATGGCTACACCTTC. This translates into CAWSVGQGLNYGYTF.

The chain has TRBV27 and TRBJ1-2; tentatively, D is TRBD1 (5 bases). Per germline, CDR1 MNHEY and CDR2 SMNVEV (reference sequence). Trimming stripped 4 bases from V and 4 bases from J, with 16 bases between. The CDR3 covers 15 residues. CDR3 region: CASSYQAGSGYGYTF. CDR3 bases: TGTGCCAGCAGTTACCAAGCAGGGTCGGGCTATGGCTACACCTTC.

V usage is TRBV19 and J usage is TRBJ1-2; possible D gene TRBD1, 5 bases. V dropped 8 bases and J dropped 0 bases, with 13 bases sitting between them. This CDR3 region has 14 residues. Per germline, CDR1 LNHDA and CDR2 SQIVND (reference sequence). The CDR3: CASGGIGPNYGYTF. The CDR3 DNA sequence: TGTGCCAGTGGGGGGATTGGGCCTAACTATGGCTACACCTTC.